This T cell receptor (beta chain) was documented in a study of shared clonotypes between healthy human individuals. Points from the study as a whole: Owing to a small donor count, the genetic and exposure-history diversity represented was limited.

Looked up from germline, CDR1 is SGHNT and CDR2 is YYREEE (reference sequence). The CDR3 totals 17 residues. The V gene end was trimmed by 0 bases and the J gene end by 11 bases; junction bases not matched to a gene: 19. Regarding this clone: Its antigen is unidentified.

About 30,000 T cell genomes (around 200 ng DNA) went into each sorted-subset replicate. TCRdb's table, derived via immunoSEQ multiplex PCR, lists solely in-frame clones and lacks some. This sample has 2 million to 2.5 million clones, with around 90% found just once. Sequenced material: naive CD4+ T cells from PBMCs. Documented subset: CD45RA+ positively selected. The TCR comes from a man aged 18 to 30 in good health. Some clones in this sample may be carry-over from other donors' samples. This rearrangement joins TRBV5-4 to TRBJ1-1; 7 bases are a match to TRBD1. The CDR3 here is CASSLGGGGLLPLGAFF. The CDR3 DNA reads as TGTGCCAGCAGCTTGGGAGGGGGCGGCTTACTACCCCTCGGCGCTTTCTTT.